A single T cell receptor (beta chain) is shown here with its context. The second PCR ran roughly 6 to 11 cycles with a sample-barcoded 5' primer and J-beta primers. TCRdb itself ran the 5' RACE reads through MiXCR, one entry per CDR3 protein. This sample carries hundreds of thousands of distinct CDR3 sequences, about 61% of them seen once, and the ten largest clones take under 30%. Staff drew around 10 milliliters of peripheral blood from each donor. The germline V gene encodes CDR1 SGHRS and CDR2 YFSETQ. Germline trimming cut 0 bases from V and 1 base from J; bases unmatched to any gene: 6. This CDR3 is built from 16 residues. The sample comes from a study of blood T cells in healthy people across ages.

This chain joins TRBV5-1 and TRBJ1-2; 7 nucleotides agree with TRBD1. This receptor was taken from a man aged 40-49 years in good health. The sequenced sample was blood. The CDR3 sequence is CASSLGKDRSNYGYTF. Written as DNA, the CDR3 is TGCGCCAGCAGCTTGGGCAAGGACAGGAGTAACTATGGCTACACCTTC.